This T cell receptor (beta chain) was sequenced in a study of T cell repertoires in cytomegalovirus infection. Notes on the study in general: The cumulative frequency of public TCR beta families identified carriers of CMV plus the relevant HLA.

TCRdb analysed the reads with MiXCR anew, one entry per CDR3 protein. The sample lists approximately 250,000 distinct CDR3 sequences, approximately 10% occurring once. This clonotype appeared many times. Its antigen is still unknown. The CDR3 sequence is 14 residues long. Germline CDR1 is LNHDA and CDR2 is SQIVND (reference sequence). V lost 5 bases and J 7 bases, leaving 15 bases between the germline ends. Specimen: PBMCs. The clonotype comes from a human donor in good health (CMV status not recorded). Some clones in this sample may be carry-over from other donors' samples. The rearrangement joins TRBV19 to TRBJ1-5, with D possibly being TRBD1 (6 bases). The CDR3 reads CASSSGGPGQPQHF. The DNA of the CDR3 is TGTGCCAGTAGTTCGGGGGGGCCAGGGCAGCCCCAGCATTTT.